The present T cell receptor beta chain was sequenced within a study of T cells after posttransplantation cyclophosphamide. Using immunoSEQ multiplex PCR, the repertoire was profiled, and TCRdb retains in-frame clones only, with some absent. The data show 35,000 to 45,000 clones, with none appearing a single time. Findings and caveats of the study: Recipient CMV seropositivity and CMV reactivation strongly tracked TRB clonality.

This clone occurred many times. Its antigen is currently unknown. The CDR3 covers 14 residues. Germline assignment: CDR1 MGHRA and CDR2 YSYEKL. Trimming stripped 3 bases from V and 5 bases from J, with 14 bases between. The sequenced material came from PBMCs. The rearrangement uses TRBV4-1 and TRBJ2-7; perhaps TRBD2 as D (7 bases). The sequence came from a man in his forties or fifties in good health, CMV-negative, and a related stem cell transplant donor. CDR3 coding DNA: TGCGCCAGCAGCCAGGCCTTAGGGGGGGACGAGCAGTACTTC. Translated, it gives CASSQALGGDEQYF.